Each of the 2 T cell receptor beta chains below was sequenced from the same sample in a study of PD-1 blockade in classical Hodgkin lymphoma. The assay was immunoSEQ multiplex PCR, and TCRdb's table has in-frame clones only and misses some. The data contain tens of thousands of clones, around 80% of them singletons. Time point meaning: cycle 4 day 1 (C4D1), after 5 to 7 weeks of nivolumab. Each patient relapsed following autologous stem cell transplantation, and prior brentuximab vedotin exposure differed. Source: peripheral blood mononuclear cells (PBMCs), taken before the fourth cycle of nivolumab. All receptors derive from a human donor with classical Hodgkin lymphoma.

The V call is TRBV27, the J call TRBJ2-3, with TRBD2 identical over 11 bases. The CDR3 runs to 16 residues. In germline, CDR1 is MNHEY, CDR2 SMNVEV (reference sequence). Unmatched junction bases numbered 9, after V lost 2 bases and J lost 8 bases. The CDR3 coding sequence is TGTGCCAGCAGTTTACAACCTGAGCTAGCGGGGGGTACGCAGTATTTT. Residues: CASSLQPELAGGTQYF.

This rearrangement joins TRBV28 to TRBJ2-5, with D maybe TRBD1 (6 bases). Deletions cut 2 bases from V and 3 bases from J, with 10 bases between. This CDR3 has 14 amino acids. CDR1 and CDR2 (germline): MDHEN, SYDVKM. DNA of the CDR3: TGTGCCAGCAGTTTAAGAGGGGGAAAAGAGACCCAGTACTTC. Translating gives CASSLRGGKETQYF.